The 3 T cell receptor beta chains below were found in one sample sequenced in a study of shared clonotypes between healthy human individuals (dated by TCRdb to between 2020 and 2021). Library creation used the immunoSEQ multiplex PCR assay. Imported from immuneACCESS, the table was reduced by TCRdb to in-frame sequences with V and J called. These copies leave out some clones; in studies compared against another copy, an unresolved V gene accounts for under half, and the cause of the remainder is not known. Here the sample has over a million clones; about 80% occur a single time. The ten largest make up 0.6% to 0.75% of the sample. Sequences were obtained from memory CD4+ T cells from PBMCs. The cell subset or site tag for this specimen amounts to: CD45RA-negative fraction. The receptors stem from a man younger than 35 in good health. Some clones in this sample may be carry-over from other donors' samples.

The V call is TRBV7-6, the J call TRBJ2-3; D possibly corresponds to TRBD2 (5 bases). CDR1 and CDR2 from the germline V gene are SGHVS and FNYEAQ. The CDR3 length is 16 residues. Trimming cost V 2 bases and J 0 bases, with 12 bases left between them. The CDR3 loop is CASSLMAGPSTDTQYF. The CDR3, as DNA: TGTGCCAGCAGCTTAATGGCGGGTCCTAGCACAGATACGCAGTATTTT.

The V and J genes are TRBV5-1 and TRBJ2-3; D call uncertain. Trimming shortened V by 0 bases and J by 2 bases, and 7 bases separated the two germline ends. The CDR3 contains 14 residues. CDR1 is SGHRS, CDR2 YFSETQ, per germline. CDR3 DNA: TGCGCCAGCAGCTTGGCCTTAGCCACAGATACGCAGTATTTT. The encoded protein is CASSLALATDTQYF.

The genes are TRBV2 and TRBJ2-5, with 10 bases matching TRBD2. Germline V gene data show CDR1 as SNHLY and CDR2 as FYNNEI. V shed 6 bases and J 13 bases; nucleotides not matched to a gene: 11. The CDR3 runs 13 residues. CDR3 DNA sequence: TGTGCCAGCAGATTACCAGAGCGGGAGGGTCCGTACTTC. Protein product: CASRLPEREGPYF.